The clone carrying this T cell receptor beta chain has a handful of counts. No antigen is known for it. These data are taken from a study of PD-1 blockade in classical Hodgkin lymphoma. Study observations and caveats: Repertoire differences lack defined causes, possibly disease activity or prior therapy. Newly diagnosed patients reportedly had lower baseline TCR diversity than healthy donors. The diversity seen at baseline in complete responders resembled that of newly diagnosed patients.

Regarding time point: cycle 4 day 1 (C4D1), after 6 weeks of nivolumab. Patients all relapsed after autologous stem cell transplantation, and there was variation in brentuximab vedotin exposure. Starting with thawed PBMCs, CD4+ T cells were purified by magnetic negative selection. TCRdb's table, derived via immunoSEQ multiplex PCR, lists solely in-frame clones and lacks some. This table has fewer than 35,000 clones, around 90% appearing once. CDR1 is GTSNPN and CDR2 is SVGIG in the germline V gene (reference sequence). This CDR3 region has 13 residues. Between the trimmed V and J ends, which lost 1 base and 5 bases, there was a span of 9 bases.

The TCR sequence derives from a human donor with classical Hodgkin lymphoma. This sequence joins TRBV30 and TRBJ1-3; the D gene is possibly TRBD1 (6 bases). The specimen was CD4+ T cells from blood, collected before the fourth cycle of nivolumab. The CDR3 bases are TGTGCCTGGAGTGGTCAGGGGAGAAACACCATATATTTT. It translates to CAWSGQGRNTIYF.